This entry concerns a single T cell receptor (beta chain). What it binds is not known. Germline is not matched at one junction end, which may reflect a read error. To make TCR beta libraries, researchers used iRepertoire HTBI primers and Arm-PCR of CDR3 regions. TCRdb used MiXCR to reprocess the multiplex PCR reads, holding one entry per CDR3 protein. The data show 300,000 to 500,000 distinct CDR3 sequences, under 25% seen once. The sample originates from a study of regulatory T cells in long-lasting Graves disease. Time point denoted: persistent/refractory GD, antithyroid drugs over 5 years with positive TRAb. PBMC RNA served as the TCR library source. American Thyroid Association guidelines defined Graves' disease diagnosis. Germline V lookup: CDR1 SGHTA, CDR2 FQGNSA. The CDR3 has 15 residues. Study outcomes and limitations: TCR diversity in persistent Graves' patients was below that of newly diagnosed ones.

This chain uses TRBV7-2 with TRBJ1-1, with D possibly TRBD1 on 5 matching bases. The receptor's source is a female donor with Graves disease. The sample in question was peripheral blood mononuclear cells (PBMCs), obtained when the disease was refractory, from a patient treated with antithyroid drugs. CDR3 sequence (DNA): TGTGCCAGCAGCTTAGTTGGGGGGTCGAACACTGGAGCTTTCTTT. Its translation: CASSLVGGSNTGAFF.